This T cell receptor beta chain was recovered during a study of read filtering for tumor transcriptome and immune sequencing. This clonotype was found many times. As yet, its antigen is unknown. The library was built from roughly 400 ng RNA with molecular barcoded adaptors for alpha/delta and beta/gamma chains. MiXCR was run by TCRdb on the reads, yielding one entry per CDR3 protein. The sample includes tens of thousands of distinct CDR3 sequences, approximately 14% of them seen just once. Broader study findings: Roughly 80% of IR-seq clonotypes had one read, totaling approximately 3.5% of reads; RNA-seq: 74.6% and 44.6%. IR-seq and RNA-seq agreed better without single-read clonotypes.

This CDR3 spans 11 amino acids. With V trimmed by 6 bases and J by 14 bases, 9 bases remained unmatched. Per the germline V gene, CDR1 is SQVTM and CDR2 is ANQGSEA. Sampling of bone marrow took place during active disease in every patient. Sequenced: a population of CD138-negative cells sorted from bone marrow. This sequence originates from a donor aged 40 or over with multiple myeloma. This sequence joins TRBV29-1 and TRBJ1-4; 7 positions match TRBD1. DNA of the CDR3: TGCAGCGTCGTCGGAGCAGGGGGTCTGTTTTTT. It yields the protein CSVVGAGGLFF.